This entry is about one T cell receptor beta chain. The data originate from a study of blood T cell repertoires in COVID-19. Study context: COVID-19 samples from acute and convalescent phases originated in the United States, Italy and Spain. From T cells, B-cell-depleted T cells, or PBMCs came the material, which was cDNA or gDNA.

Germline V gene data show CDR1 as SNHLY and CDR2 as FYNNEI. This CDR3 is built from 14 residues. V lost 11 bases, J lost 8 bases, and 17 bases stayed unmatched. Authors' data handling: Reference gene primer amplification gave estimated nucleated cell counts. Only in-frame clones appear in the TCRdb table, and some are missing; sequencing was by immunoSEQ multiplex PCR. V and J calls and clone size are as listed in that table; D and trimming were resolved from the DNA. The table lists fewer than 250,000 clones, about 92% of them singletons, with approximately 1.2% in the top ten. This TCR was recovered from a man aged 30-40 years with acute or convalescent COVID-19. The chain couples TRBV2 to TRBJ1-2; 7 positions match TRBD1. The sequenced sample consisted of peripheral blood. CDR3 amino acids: CAGIQPGQSTGYTF. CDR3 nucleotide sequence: TGTGCCGGAATACAACCGGGACAGAGCACGGGCTACACCTTC.